These T cell receptor beta chains were read from a single sample in a study of blood T cell repertoires in COVID-19. Sequencing was performed with immunoSEQ multiplex PCR; in TCRdb, only in-frame clones are kept and a portion is missing. The sample includes roughly 230,000 clones, around 90% of them seen just once. Sequenced input: peripheral blood. These receptors originate from a human donor in a cohort sampled during active COVID-19. Both conserved end residues are part of each CDR3. D genes are given only for firm matches. Clone size appears in some rows only: once, few, many, or a class for an expanded clone.

>TRBV9|.|17|few|TRBJ2-7
TGTGCCAGCAGCGTAGGGCTAAGCGGGCAAACATCCTACGAGCAGTACTTC
CASSVGLSGQTSYEQYF
>TRBV19|.|17|.|TRBJ2-7
TGTGCCAGTAGTCCGGGCCACAGGGAGAGGGGCACCTACGAGCAGTACTTC
CASSPGHRERGTYEQYF
>TRBV4-1|TRBD2|17|once|TRBJ2-3
TGCGCCAGCAGCCAAGACCAAGCGGGAGGCCCTACAGATACGCAGTATTTT
CASSQDQAGGPTDTQYF
>TRBV30|.|13|once|TRBJ1-6
TGTGCCTCAACGACAGCCCCCAATTCACCCCTCCACTTT
CASTTAPNSPLHF
>TRBV29-1|TRBD1|14|.|TRBJ2-5
TGCAGCGTTACGCTCCAGGGGGTACAAGAGACCCAGTACTTC
CSVTLQGVQETQYF
>TRBV14|TRBD2|15|.|TRBJ2-7
TGTGCCAGCAGCCCCTCGGGGGGACCCCCCTACGAGCAGTACTTC
CASSPSGGPPYEQYF
>TRBV7-3|TRBD2|15|.|TRBJ2-7
TGTGCCAGCAGCGAGACTAGCGGGACAACCTACGAGCAGTACTTC
CASSETSGTTYEQYF
>TRBV7-6|TRBD2|17|.|TRBJ2-1
TGTGCCAGCAGCTTAGTCCCTAGCGGGAGCGGGTACAATGAGCAGTTCTTC
CASSLVPSGSGYNEQFF
>TRBV4-3|.|14|once|TRBJ1-5
TGCGCCAGCAGCCAAGATATAGTCAATCAGCCCCAGCATTTT
CASSQDIVNQPQHF
>TRBV27|.|18|.|TRBJ1-1
TGTGCCAGCAGTTTATCGGGGAGATCGGGCGGTATGAACACTGAAGCTTTCTTT
CASSLSGRSGGMNTEAFF
>TRBV28|.|14|.|TRBJ1-5
TGTGCCAGCAGTTTATCAGGGGTCACTCAGCCCCAGCATTTT
CASSLSGVTQPQHF
>TRBV28|TRBD1|12|.|TRBJ1-2
TGTGCCAGCAGGAGACAGGGTATAGGCTACACCTTC
CASRRQGIGYTF
>TRBV19|TRBD2|15|.|TRBJ2-1
TGTGCCAGTAGCACCGGACTAGCGGGAGACAATGAGCAGTTCTTC
CASSTGLAGDNEQFF
>TRBV6-2/TRBV6-3|.|17|.|TRBJ1-5
TGTGCCAGCAGTTACTCGATCAGACAATATAGCAATCAGCCCCAGCATTTT
CASSYSIRQYSNQPQHF
>TRBV19|.|15|few|TRBJ1-1
TGTGCCAGTAGTATACCCGGACAGCTGAACACTGAAGCTTTCTTT
CASSIPGQLNTEAFF
>TRBV6-2/TRBV6-3|TRBD1|13|.|TRBJ2-7
TGTGCCAGCAGTCCAGACAGGGTCGGCGAGCAGTACTTC
CASSPDRVGEQYF
>TRBV4-1|TRBD1|16|.|TRBJ2-1
TGCGCCAGCAGCCAAGGTGCAGGGGGCGCCTTCAATGAGCAGTTCTTC
CASSQGAGGAFNEQFF
>TRBV6-5|.|14|once|TRBJ2-1
TGTGCCAGCAGTTATACCCCCGGTAACGATGAGCAGTTCTTC
CASSYTPGNDEQFF
>TRBV5-1|.|11|.|TRBJ2-7
TGCGCCAGCAGCTTGAGCGACGAGCAGTACTTC
CASSLSDEQYF
>TRBV27|TRBD1|15|once|TRBJ1-4
TGTGCCAGCAGTTTCACGACAGGGCTAAATGAAAAACTGTTTTTT
CASSFTTGLNEKLFF
>TRBV6-6|.|14|.|TRBJ1-2
TGTGCCAGCAGTTACGAAGGGGCTCTCTATGGCTACACCTTC
CASSYEGALYGYTF
>TRBV9|TRBD2|15|.|TRBJ2-2
TGTGCCAGCAGCTCAACTAGCGCCCTTGGCGGGGAGCTGTTTTTT
CASSSTSALGGELFF
>TRBV27|.|12|.|TRBJ1-3
TGTGCCAGCGCAGGTGCTGGAAACACCATATATTTT
CASAGAGNTIYF
>TRBV27|TRBD2|15|.|TRBJ2-5
TGTGCCAGCACACGGAGGGGGACTAGTGAAGGGACCCAGTACTTC
CASTRRGTSEGTQYF
>TRBV6-6|TRBD2|14|.|TRBJ2-7
TGTGCCAGCAGCCGACTAGCGGGAGTTAACGAGCAGTACTTC
CASSRLAGVNEQYF
>TRBV18|.|16|.|TRBJ1-1
TGTGCCAGCTCACCACCAAGCAACCGGGGAGGCACTGAAGCTTTCTTT
CASSPPSNRGGTEAFF
>TRBV6-2/TRBV6-3|.|14|.|TRBJ1-5
TGTGCCAGCAGTTACGCAGGGGTGGATCAGCCCCAGCATTTT
CASSYAGVDQPQHF
>TRBV7-9|TRBD1|15|.|TRBJ1-3
TGTGCCAGCAGCTCAACCGGGACAGCGAGAAACACCATATATTTT
CASSSTGTARNTIYF
>TRBV18|TRBD1|17|.|TRBJ1-1
TGTGCCAGCTCACCACCGGGACAGGGGGACCTGAACACTGAAGCTTTCTTT
CASSPPGQGDLNTEAFF
>TRBV19|TRBD1|13|.|TRBJ2-7
TGTGCCAGTCGGGGACAGGGGTTCTACGAGCAGTACTTC
CASRGQGFYEQYF
>TRBV6-6|TRBD1|14|once|TRBJ1-6
TGTGCCAGCAGAGACAGGGCGGATAATTCACCCCTCCACTTT
CASRDRADNSPLHF
>TRBV6-2/TRBV6-3|.|13|.|TRBJ2-7
TGTGCCAGCAGCCGACAGATCTCCTACGAGCAGTACTTC
CASSRQISYEQYF
>TRBV7-2|.|14|once|TRBJ1-1
TGTGCCAGCAGCTTAACGGACACCAGGTATGAAGCTTTCTTT
CASSLTDTRYEAFF
>TRBV28|.|14|.|TRBJ2-7
TGTGCCAGCAGTTTAATTGCTACCGACTACGAGCAGTACTTC
CASSLIATDYEQYF
>TRBV5-4|.|14|.|TRBJ2-7
TGTGCCAGCAGCTCGGGACATCCAGGAGGCGAGCAGTACTTC
CASSSGHPGGEQYF
>TRBV11-2|TRBD1|15|few|TRBJ1-1
TGTGCCAGCAGCTTCCCAGGGGGCGTGGGCACTGAAGCTTTCTTT
CASSFPGGVGTEAFF
>TRBV6-6|TRBD1|15|.|TRBJ1-3
TGTGCCAGCACCAACGGACAGGAGATAAGAAACACCATATATTTT
CASTNGQEIRNTIYF
>TRBV30|.|13|.|TRBJ1-1
TGTGCCTGGAGTGTAACCGGAGACACTGAAGCTTTCTTT
CAWSVTGDTEAFF
>TRBV5-4|TRBD1|14|once|TRBJ1-3
TGTGCCAGCAGCTTCCGGGACAGCGGAAACACCATATATTTT
CASSFRDSGNTIYF
>TRBV9|.|15|.|TRBJ2-7
TGTGCCAGCACCGACATGGGGGCCGGGGAGTACGAGCAGTACTTC
CASTDMGAGEYEQYF
>TRBV7-2|.|16|.|TRBJ2-7
TGTGCCAGCAGCTTAGCGTTCGGTCACTTTTCCTACGAGCAGTACTTC
CASSLAFGHFSYEQYF
>TRBV6-5|TRBD1|13|.|TRBJ1-2
TGTGCCAGCAGAAGGACAGGCGCTAATGGCTACACCTTC
CASRRTGANGYTF
>TRBV4-1|TRBD1|15|.|TRBJ2-2
TGCGCCAGCAGCGAAGGACAGGTTATGGCCGGGGAGCTGTTTTTT
CASSEGQVMAGELFF
>TRBV10-3|.|14|.|TRBJ1-3
TGTGCCATCAGTCTAGAAGCTCCTGGAAACACCATATATTTT
CAISLEAPGNTIYF
>TRBV11-3|TRBD1|14|few|TRBJ1-1
TGTGCCAGCAGCTTTTCGGACAGGACCACTGAAGCTTTCTTT
CASSFSDRTTEAFF
>TRBV15|TRBD1|14|.|TRBJ2-7
TGTGCCACCAGCCGACAGGGGGTAGTTTACGAGCAGTACTTC
CATSRQGVVYEQYF
>TRBV5-5|TRBD1|16|.|TRBJ1-6
TGTGCCAGCAGCTTGAGTTTGGGCAGGGGGTATTCACCCCTCCACTTT
CASSLSLGRGYSPLHF
>TRBV7-5|.|20|.|TRBJ1-5
TGTGCCAGAAGCTTTGGTAACCGGGACAGGGGGCTCGCTAGGTGTCAGCCCCAGCATTTT
CARSFGNRDRGLARCQPQHF
>TRBV7-7|TRBD1|16|.|TRBJ2-5
TGTGCCAGCAGCTTAGCCGGAGGGACAGGGGGGGAGACCCAGTACTTC
CASSLAGGTGGETQYF
>TRBV7-3|TRBD2|14|.|TRBJ2-7
TGTGCCAGCAGCCTATCCGGGACTAGTGATGAGCAGTACTTC
CASSLSGTSDEQYF
>TRBV6-5|TRBD1|15|.|TRBJ1-2
TGTGCCAGCAGTTACTCGTCAGGGGGCGGCTATGGCTACACCTTC
CASSYSSGGGYGYTF
>TRBV13|.|14|.|TRBJ1-2
TGTGCCAGCAGCCGACTACAGCGAAACTATGGCTACACCTTC
CASSRLQRNYGYTF
>TRBV4-3|TRBD2|15|.|TRBJ2-2
TGCGCCAGCAGCTTTCCGGGGGGGGCCCCCGGGGAGCTGTTTTTT
CASSFPGGAPGELFF
>TRBV6-4|.|15|.|TRBJ1-2
TGTGCCAGCAGTGACTCGGAACCCCAGGCTAACGGCTACACCTTC
CASSDSEPQANGYTF
>TRBV29-1|.|11|.|TRBJ1-2
TGCAGCGTTGATAGGGGCGATGGCTACACCTTC
CSVDRGDGYTF
>TRBV6-2/TRBV6-3|TRBD2|14|.|TRBJ2-7
TGTGCCAGCAGTTATCAGCGGGAGGGCCACGAGCAGTACTTC
CASSYQREGHEQYF
>TRBV28|TRBD1|15|.|TRBJ2-7
TGTGCCAGCACAAATCCCAACAGGGGAGACTACGAGCAGTACTTC
CASTNPNRGDYEQYF